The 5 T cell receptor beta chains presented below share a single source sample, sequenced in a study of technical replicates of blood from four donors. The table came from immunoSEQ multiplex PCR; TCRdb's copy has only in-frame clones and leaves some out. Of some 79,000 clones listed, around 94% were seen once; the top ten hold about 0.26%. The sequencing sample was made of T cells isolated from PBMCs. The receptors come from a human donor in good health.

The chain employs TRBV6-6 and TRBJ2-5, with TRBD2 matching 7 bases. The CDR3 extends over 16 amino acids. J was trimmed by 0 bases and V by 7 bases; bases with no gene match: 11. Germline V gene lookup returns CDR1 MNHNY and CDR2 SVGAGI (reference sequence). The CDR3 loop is CASTPWASGYQETQYF. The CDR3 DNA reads TGTGCCAGCACCCCATGGGCTAGCGGATACCAAGAGACCCAGTACTTC.

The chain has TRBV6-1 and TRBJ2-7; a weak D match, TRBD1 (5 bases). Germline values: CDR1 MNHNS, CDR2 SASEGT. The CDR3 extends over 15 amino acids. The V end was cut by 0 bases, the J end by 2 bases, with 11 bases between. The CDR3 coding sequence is TGTGCCAGCAGTGAAGCCCAAGACAGCGCCTACGAGCAGTACTTC. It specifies CASSEAQDSAYEQYF.

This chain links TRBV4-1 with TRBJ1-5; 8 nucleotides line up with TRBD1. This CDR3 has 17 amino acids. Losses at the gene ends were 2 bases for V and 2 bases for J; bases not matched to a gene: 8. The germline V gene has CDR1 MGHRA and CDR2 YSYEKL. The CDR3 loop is CASSQLRQTGGNQPQHF. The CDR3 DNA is TGCGCCAGCAGCCAACTCCGTCAGACAGGGGGCAATCAGCCCCAGCATTTT.

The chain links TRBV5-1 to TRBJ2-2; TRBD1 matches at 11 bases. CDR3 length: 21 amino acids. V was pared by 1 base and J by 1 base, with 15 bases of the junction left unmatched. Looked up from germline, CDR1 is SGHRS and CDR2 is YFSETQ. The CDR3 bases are TGCGCCAGCAGCTTGACCCTTCGGACAGGGGGCACGATCAGGAACACCGGGGAGCTGTTTTTT. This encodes CASSLTLRTGGTIRNTGELFF.

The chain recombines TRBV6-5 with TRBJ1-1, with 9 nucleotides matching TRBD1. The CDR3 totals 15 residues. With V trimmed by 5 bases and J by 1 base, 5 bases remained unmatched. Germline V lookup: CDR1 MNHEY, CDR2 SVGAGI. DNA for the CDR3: TGTGCCAGCAGTCCTTTGACAGGGGGGAACACTGAAGCTTTCTTT. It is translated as CASSPLTGGNTEAFF.